The next 9 T cell receptor beta chains were all read from a single sample in a study of blood T cell repertoires in COVID-19. The assay was immunoSEQ multiplex PCR, and TCRdb's table has in-frame clones only and misses some. The table lists about 75,000 clones, 80% to 90% of them singletons. Sequenced input: peripheral blood. The receptor set was obtained from a woman aged 45-65 years with acute or convalescent COVID-19.

The chain has TRBV19 and TRBJ1-2; 10 bases match TRBD1. The germline V gene has CDR1 LNHDA and CDR2 SQIVND (reference sequence). V lost 5 bases, J lost 2 bases, and 5 bases stayed unmatched. The CDR3 length is 15 residues. The CDR3 nucleotides are TGTGCCAGTAGTCCCACGGGACAGGGGAACTATGGCTACACCTTC. This gives the protein CASSPTGQGNYGYTF.

About this clone: Sequence at one end of the junction differs from germline and may be a read error. The CDR3 DNA sequence: TGTGCTAGCAGCTCTGTCGTCGGGGGAGAGCAGTACTTC. Translating gives CASSSVVGGEQYF. The J gene is TRBJ2-7, the V gene TRBV7-7; perhaps TRBD2 as D (6 bases). The length of the CDR3 is 13 residues. Germline assignment: CDR1 SSHAT and CDR2 FNYEAQ (reference sequence).

The genes are TRBV6-1 and TRBJ2-5, with TRBD1 as a possible D gene (5 bases). Germline V gene sequence: CDR1 MNHNS, CDR2 SASEGT. The length of the CDR3 is 14 residues. V was pared by 3 bases and J by 4 bases, with 12 bases between. CDR3 protein: CASSERQPLETQYF. The CDR3 region has the DNA TGTGCCAGCAGTGAGCGACAGCCACTAGAGACCCAGTACTTC.

V is TRBV7-3 and J is TRBJ1-2; a possible D gene is TRBD1 (5 bases). The V gene lost 8 bases and the J gene lost 5 bases, with 24 bases spanning the gap. The germline V gene has CDR1 SGHTA and CDR2 FQGTGA. The CDR3 has 16 amino acids. The CDR3 bases are TGTGCCAGCTCCCCTGCCGGGACTGCGGGGGTATATGGCTACACCTTC. Residues: CASSPAGTAGVYGYTF.

About this clone itself: Other nucleotide sequences from this sample produce the same CDR3. The J gene is TRBJ1-6, the V gene TRBV7-9; tentative D call: TRBD1 (6 bases). Trimming removed 5 bases at V and 6 bases at J, with 14 bases between. This CDR3 comprises 15 residues. Germline assignment: CDR1 SEHNR and CDR2 FQNEAQ (reference sequence). CDR3 protein: CASSPGGRVNSPLHF. The CDR3 DNA is TGTGCCAGCAGCCCCGGGGGGCGCGTTAATTCACCCCTCCACTTT.

V and J are TRBV10-3 and TRBJ1-2; TRBD1 might be the D (5 bases). This CDR3 contains 14 residues. V lost 5 bases to trimming and J lost 1 base, with 11 bases between them. The germline V gene has CDR1 ENHRY and CDR2 SYGVKD. The CDR3 loop is CAISSGGFNYGYTF. CDR3 DNA sequence: TGTGCCATCAGTAGCGGGGGGTTTAACTATGGCTACACCTTC.

CDR3 DNA: TGTGCCAGCAGTCGACAGGGGACCTACACAGATACGCAGTATTTT. Protein product: CASSRQGTYTDTQYF. This chain connects TRBV2 to TRBJ2-3; 8 bases are shared with TRBD1. V lost 5 bases to trimming and J lost 2 bases; unmatched junction nucleotides: 6. The CDR3 sequence is 15 residues long. Germline CDR1 is SNHLY and CDR2 is FYNNEI. The complete variable domain, with remaining parts taken from reference TRBV2 and TRBJ2-3, reads EPEVTQTPSHQVTQMGQEVILRCVPISNHLYFYWYRQILGQKVEFLVSFYNNEISEKSEIFDDQFSVERPDGSNFTLKIRSTKLEDSAMYFCASSRQGTYTDTQYFGPGTRLTVL.

This chain uses TRBV6-5 with TRBJ1-3; D unresolved. V shed 6 bases and J shed 0 bases, with 9 bases lying between them. This CDR3 has 14 residues. Per germline, CDR1 MNHEY and CDR2 SVGAGI. CDR3 residues: CASSNKISGNTIYF. The DNA of the CDR3 is TGTGCCAGCAGCAACAAGATCTCTGGAAACACCATATATTTT.

Ten or more counts support this clone. V is TRBV14 and J is TRBJ2-5, with unresolved D. Per germline, CDR1 SGHDN and CDR2 FVKESK. V lost 0 bases and J lost 4, with 6 bases in between. The CDR3 contains 13 residues. The CDR3 bases are TGTGCCAGCAGCCAAGATCTGGCAGAGACCCAGTACTTC. Amino acids: CASSQDLAETQYF.